One sample yielded the 9 T cell receptor beta chains listed below, sequenced in a study of identical twins. TCRdb itself ran the 5' RACE reads through MiXCR, one entry per CDR3 protein. Among 550,000 to 700,000 distinct CDR3 sequences listed, 21% were seen once. These data were also filed under a second study, of T cells expressing NK-cell markers.

Sequenced: PBMCs. The receptor set was obtained from a woman aged 18-35 years in good health.

This clonotype was seen a few times. The chain combines TRBV2 with TRBJ2-5; D is perhaps TRBD2 (5 bases). Trimming removed 6 bases from V and 3 bases from J, with 14 bases in between. The CDR3 length is 14 residues. CDR1 and CDR2 (germline): SNHLY, FYNNEI. CDR3 in amino acids: CASSNGLGKETQYF. The CDR3 DNA follows: TGTGCCAGCAGCAACGGACTTGGCAAAGAGACCCAGTACTTC. The entire variable domain, with the rest obtained from reference TRBV2 and TRBJ2-5, is as follows: EPEVTQTPSHQVTQMGQEVILRCVPISNHLYFYWYRQILGQKVEFLVSFYNNEISEKSEIFDDQFSVERPDGSNFTLKIRSTKLEDSAMYFCASSNGLGKETQYFGPGTRLLVL.

This clonotype showed up just a few times. The J gene is TRBJ2-7, the V gene TRBV6-2 or TRBV6-3; 13 bases agree with TRBD2. From germline, CDR1 is MNHEY and CDR2 SVGEGT. Trimming took 0 bases from V and 0 from J; bases not matched to a gene: 2. The length of the CDR3 is 17 residues. The CDR3 protein is CASSYSTSGGSSYEQYF. As DNA, the CDR3 is TGTGCCAGCAGTTACTCGACTAGCGGGGGGTCCTCCTACGAGCAGTACTTC.

This chain uses TRBV5-1 with TRBJ1-2; maybe TRBD1 (5 bases). The CDR3 has 18 amino acids. Per germline, CDR1 SGHRS and CDR2 YFSETQ. V lost 4 bases and J lost 4, with 26 bases in between. The CDR3 region is CASSRDRDSALSAYGYTF. Written as DNA, the CDR3 is TGCGCCAGCAGCCGGGACCGGGACTCCGCTCTGAGTGCCTATGGCTACACCTTC.

The sample holds one count of this clonotype. The genes are TRBV5-4 and TRBJ2-6; possible D gene TRBD2, 6 bases. This CDR3 is 17 amino acids long. V was trimmed by 6 bases and J by 1 base, leaving 17 bases between them. From germline, CDR1 is SGHNT and CDR2 YYREEE (reference sequence). The CDR3 nucleotides are TGTGCCAGCAACCGCGGGACCGGACCTTCTGGGGCCAACGTCCTGACTTTC. Amino acid sequence: CASNRGTGPSGANVLTF.

This clonotype has only one observation. The J gene is TRBJ2-3, the V gene TRBV27; TRBD2 matches 7 bases. The CDR3 is 15 amino acids. V lost 6 bases, J lost 6 bases, and 12 bases stayed unmatched. Germline CDR1 MNHEY, CDR2 SMNVEV (reference sequence). This CDR3 is CASRGRGGSSDTQYF. In DNA form, the CDR3 reads TGTGCCAGCAGGGGGAGGGGTGGGTCAAGCGATACGCAGTATTTT.

In its sample, this clonotype was seen a few times. V is TRBV12-3 or TRBV12-4 and J is TRBJ1-6; no definite D call. V lost 3 bases and J 7 bases, leaving 7 bases between the germline ends. The CDR3 sequence is 13 residues long. The CDR3 region has the DNA TGTGCCAGCAGTTTTTCCCAAAATTCACCCCTCCACTTT. Its protein is CASSFSQNSPLHF.

The J gene is TRBJ2-7, the V gene TRBV7-9; 12 nucleotides agree with TRBD1. The CDR3 loop spans 14 amino acids. Trimming cost V 7 bases and J 4 bases; bases outside gene matches: 5. CDR1 SEHNR and CDR2 FQNEAQ come from the germline V gene (reference sequence). Here the CDR3 reads CASTGDRGPYEQYF. The CDR3 DNA reads as TGTGCCAGCACCGGGGACAGGGGGCCTTACGAGCAGTACTTC. Full variable domain (outside the CDR3, taken from reference TRBV7-9 and TRBJ2-7): DTGVSQNPRHKITKRGQNVTFRCDPISEHNRLYWYRQTLGQGPEFLTYFQNEAQLEKSRLLSDRFSAERPKGSFSTLEIQRTEQGDSAMYLCASTGDRGPYEQYFGPGTRLTVT.

This clonotype has only a few counts. The CDR3 nucleotides read TGCGCCAGCAACGGAGCCACTCCGAACACCGGGGAGCTGTTTTTT. It specifies CASNGATPNTGELFF. V usage is TRBV10-2 and J usage is TRBJ2-2; D is uncertain. The ends were cut back, 7 bases at V and 0 bases at J, with 12 bases in the middle. The CDR3 extends over 15 amino acids. Germline-derived CDR1 and CDR2 are WSHSY and SAAADI.

This clonotype showed up just a few times. The rearrangement joins TRBV5-6 to TRBJ1-1, with D unclear. This CDR3 region has 15 residues. Germline V lookup: CDR1 SGHDT, CDR2 YYEEEE. V was clipped by 2 bases and J by 1 base, with 12 bases between them. The CDR3 DNA is TGTGCCAGCAGCTTTATGATGTTGGGGAACACTGAAGCTTTCTTT. Its protein is CASSFMMLGNTEAFF.